One and the same sample provided the 2 T cell receptor beta chains below, sequenced in a study of T cells after posttransplantation cyclophosphamide. The data were produced by immunoSEQ multiplex PCR, yet TCRdb's version contains in-frame clones alone and is incomplete. The table lists under 50,000 clones, roughly 91% of them singletons. A marrow graft followed busulfan-fludarabine conditioning, with cyclophosphamide on days +3 and +4. This specimen was PBMCs, taken around 60 days after allogeneic stem cell transplant with posttransplant cyclophosphamide. The receptors were gathered from a male patient aged 60 to 75 who received an allogeneic stem cell transplant from a related donor and was CMV-positive. Some T cells may have come from the graft donor.

V is TRBV10-1 and J is TRBJ2-5, with D possibly TRBD2 on 5 matching bases. CDR1 and CDR2 (germline): WNHNN, SYGVQD (reference sequence). V lost 0 bases, J lost 7 bases, and 12 bases lay in between. The CDR3 runs to 14 residues. The CDR3 protein is CASSESMEDGTQYF. In DNA, the CDR3 is TGCGCCAGCAGTGAGTCGATGGAGGACGGGACCCAGTACTTC.

The genes are TRBV7-9 and TRBJ2-1; 9 nucleotides agree with TRBD2. With 2 bases clipped from V and 0 bases from J, the junction kept 8 bases outside the gene matches. Germline V gene lookup returns CDR1 SEHNR and CDR2 FQNEAQ (reference sequence). The CDR3 runs 18 residues. The CDR3 is CASSLFVSGGSSYNEQFF. CDR3 nucleotide sequence: TGTGCCAGCAGCTTATTTGTTAGCGGGGGAAGCTCCTACAATGAGCAGTTCTTC.